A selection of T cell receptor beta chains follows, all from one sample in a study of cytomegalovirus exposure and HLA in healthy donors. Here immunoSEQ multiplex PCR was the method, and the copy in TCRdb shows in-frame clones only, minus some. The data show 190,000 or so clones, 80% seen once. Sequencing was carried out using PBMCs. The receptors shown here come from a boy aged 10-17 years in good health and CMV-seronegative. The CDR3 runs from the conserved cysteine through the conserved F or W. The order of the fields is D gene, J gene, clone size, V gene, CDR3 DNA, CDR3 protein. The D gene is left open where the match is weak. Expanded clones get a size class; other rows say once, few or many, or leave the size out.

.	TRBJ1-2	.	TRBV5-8	TGTGCCAGCAGCCCTCCTGCGGGAAGACGGGGCTACACCTTC	CASSPPAGRRGYTF
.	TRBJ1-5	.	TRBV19	TGTGCCAGTAGTATCCAGGGCGCGCATCAGCCCCAGCATTTT	CASSIQGAHQPQHF
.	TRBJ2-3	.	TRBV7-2	TGTGCCAGCAGCTTAGCGGCGGCTGCTAGCACAGATACGCAGTATTTT	CASSLAAAASTDTQYF
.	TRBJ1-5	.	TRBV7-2	TGTGCCAGCAGCTTATCGGCGGGACTAGGACCCCAGCATTTT	CASSLSAGLGPQHF
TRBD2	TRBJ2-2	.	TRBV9	TGTGCCAGCAGTCCGACCGGGACTAGGATCACCGGGGAGCTGTTTTTT	CASSPTGTRITGELFF
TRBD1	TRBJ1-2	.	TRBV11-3	TGTGCCAGCAGCTTAGCCTACATAAGTTCACCGGAGGACAGGGAATATGGCTACACCTTC	CASSLAYISSPEDREYGYTF
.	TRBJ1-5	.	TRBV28	TGTGCCAGCAGTTTTCTTCCGCCGCCGCGTCAGCCCCAGCATTTT	CASSFLPPPRQPQHF
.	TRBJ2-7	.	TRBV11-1	TGTGCCAGCAGCGGCGGGACGTCCTACGAGCAGTACTTC	CASSGGTSYEQYF
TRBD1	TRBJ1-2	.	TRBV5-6	TGTGCCAGCAGCCATATTGTAGGGGGACAGGGCTATGGCTACACCTTC	CASSHIVGGQGYGYTF
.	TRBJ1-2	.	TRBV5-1	TGCGCCAGCAGCTTGGATGGCAGGGGATACTATGGCTACACCTTC	CASSLDGRGYYGYTF
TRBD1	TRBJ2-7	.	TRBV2	TGTGCCAGCACCGGGACAGGACCCTCCTCAGCGTACTTC	CASTGTGPSSAYF
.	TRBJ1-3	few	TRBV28	TGTGCCAGCAGTCCCTTCACCGGGGAGAGTCAAAACACCATATATTTT	CASSPFTGESQNTIYF
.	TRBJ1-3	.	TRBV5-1	TGCGCCAGCAGCGCCGGGTTCTCTGGAAACACCATATATTTT	CASSAGFSGNTIYF
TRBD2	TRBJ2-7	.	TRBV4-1	TGCGCCAGCAGCCAAGGGTCTATACTAGCGGGGTTATCCTACGAGCAGTACTTC	CASSQGSILAGLSYEQYF
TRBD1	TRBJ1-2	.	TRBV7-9	TGTGCCAGCAGCTTCCCCATCCCGGGACAGGGGGAGGAGGGCTACACCTTC	CASSFPIPGQGEEGYTF
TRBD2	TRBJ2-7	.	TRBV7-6	TGTGCCAGCAGCTTAGATTTGGCTAGCGGGAGGGCCGGCGAGCAGTACTTC	CASSLDLASGRAGEQYF
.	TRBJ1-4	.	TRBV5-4	TGTGCCAGCAGCTTGCCGGGGAGTGAAAAACTGTTTTTT	CASSLPGSEKLFF
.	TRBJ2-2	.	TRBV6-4	TGTGCCAGCAGTGACGGGGACACCGAGGAGCTGTTTTTT	CASSDGDTEELFF
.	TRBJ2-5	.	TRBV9	TGTGCCAGCAGCGTATCGGAGGAGACCCAGTACTTC	CASSVSEETQYF
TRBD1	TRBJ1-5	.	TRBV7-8	TGTGCCAGCACCCAGGGGGTACGGAATCAGCCCCAGCATTTT	CASTQGVRNQPQHF
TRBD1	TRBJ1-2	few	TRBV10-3	TGTGCCATCAGTGGGGGACAGACTAACTATGGCTACACCTTC	CAISGGQTNYGYTF
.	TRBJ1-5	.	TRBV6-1	TGTGCCAGCATCAGGGAAAGCAATCAGCCCCAGCATTTT	CASIRESNQPQHF
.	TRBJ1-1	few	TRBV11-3	TGTGCCAGCAGCCACTTAAGTGAAGCTTTCTTT	CASSHLSEAFF
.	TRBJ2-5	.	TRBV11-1	TGTGCCAGCAGCCGCAGGACGGCGGAGGGAGAGACCCAGTACTTC	CASSRRTAEGETQYF
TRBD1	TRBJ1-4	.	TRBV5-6	TGTGCCAGCAGCCGGGACAGGGGTAATGAAAAACTGTTTTTT	CASSRDRGNEKLFF
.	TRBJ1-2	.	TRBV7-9	TGTGCCAGCAGCTCAACAGGGACCCGCGCCAGTAGCTACACCTTC	CASSSTGTRASSYTF
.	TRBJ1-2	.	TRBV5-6	TGTGCCAGCAGCTTGGGTACAGGCGCAGGTCTCTATGGCTACACCTTC	CASSLGTGAGLYGYTF
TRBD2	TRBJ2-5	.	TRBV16	TGTGCCAGCAGCCAGGGACTAGCAGGGCAGACCCAGTACTTC	CASSQGLAGQTQYF
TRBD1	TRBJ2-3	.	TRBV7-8	TGTGCCAGCAGCTCGAGGACAGGCTTCATTAGGCAGTATTTT	CASSSRTGFIRQYF
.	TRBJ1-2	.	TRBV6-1	TGTGCCCGCCTTAGAGCTGGGCAGGGTCTAGGCTACACCTTC	CARLRAGQGLGYTF
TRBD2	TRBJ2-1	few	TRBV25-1	TGTGCCAGCAGTGAATTCTCAGGGAGCGGGGGCGATGAGCAGTTCTTC	CASSEFSGSGGDEQFF
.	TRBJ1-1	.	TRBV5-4	TGTGCCAGCAGCCCCGCAGGGTTCACTGAAGCTTTCTTT	CASSPAGFTEAFF
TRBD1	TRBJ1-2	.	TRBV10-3	TGTGCCGCAGGGGGGCACCTTAACTATGGCTACACCTTC	CAAGGHLNYGYTF
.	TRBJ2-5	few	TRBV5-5	TGTGCCAGCAGCTTCCCGGAAGGAAGGGGGCAAGAGACCCAGTACTTC	CASSFPEGRGQETQYF
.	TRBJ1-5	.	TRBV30	TGTGCCTGGAGCGCCGCAGGGGATCAGCCCCAGCATTTT	CAWSAAGDQPQHF
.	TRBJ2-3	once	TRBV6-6	TGTGCCAGCAGTTACGCGACAGCCCAAGATACGCAGTATTTT	CASSYATAQDTQYF
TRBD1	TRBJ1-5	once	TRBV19	TGTGCCTCCGCATCCGGGACAGGGGGCAATCAGCCCCAGCATTTT	CASASGTGGNQPQHF
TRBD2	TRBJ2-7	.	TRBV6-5	TGTGCCAGCAGTTATGCGGGGGGGCAGTACTTC	CASSYAGGQYF
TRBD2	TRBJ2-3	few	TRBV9	TGTGCCGGGGGGGGTCCGGGGAACACAGATACGCAGTATTTT	CAGGGPGNTDTQYF
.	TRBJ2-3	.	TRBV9	TGTGCCAGCAGCGGAAACACAGGGCAGGGGGATACGCAGTATTTT	CASSGNTGQGDTQYF
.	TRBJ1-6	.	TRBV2	TGTGCCAGCAGTGAAGTTTCAGGGTTTAATTCACCCCTCCACTTT	CASSEVSGFNSPLHF
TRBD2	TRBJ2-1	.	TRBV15	TGTGCCACCAGTGGGGGTGCTAGCGGCTACAATGAGCAGTTCTTC	CATSGGASGYNEQFF
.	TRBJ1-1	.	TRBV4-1	TGCGCCAGCAGCTATATCCTGGGCCAGCTGAACACTGAAGCTTTCTTT	CASSYILGQLNTEAFF
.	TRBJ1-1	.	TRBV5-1	TGCGCCAGCAGCCCCCTAGGGGCGATATACACTGAAGCTTTCTTT	CASSPLGAIYTEAFF
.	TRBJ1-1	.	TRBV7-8	TGTGCCAGCAGCTCCCGCAGGACAGTGCCTGAAGCTTTCTTT	CASSSRRTVPEAFF